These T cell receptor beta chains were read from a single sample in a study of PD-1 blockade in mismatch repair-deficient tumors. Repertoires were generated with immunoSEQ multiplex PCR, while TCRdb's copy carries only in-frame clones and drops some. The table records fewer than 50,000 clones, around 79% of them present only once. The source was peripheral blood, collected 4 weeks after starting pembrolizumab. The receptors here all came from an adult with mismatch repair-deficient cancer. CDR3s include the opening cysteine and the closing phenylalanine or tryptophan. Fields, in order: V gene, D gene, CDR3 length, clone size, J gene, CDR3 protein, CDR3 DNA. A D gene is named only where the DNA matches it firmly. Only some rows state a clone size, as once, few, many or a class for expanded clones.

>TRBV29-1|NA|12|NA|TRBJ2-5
CSVRPGQETQYF
TGCAGCGTTCGCCCGGGACAAGAGACCCAGTACTTC
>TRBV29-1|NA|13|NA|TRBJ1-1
CSVESGWGTEAFF
TGCAGCGTTGAATCAGGGTGGGGCACTGAAGCTTTCTTT
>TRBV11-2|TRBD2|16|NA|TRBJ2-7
CASSSFGTTTFYEQYF
TGTGCCAGCAGCTCCTTTGGGACTACTACCTTCTACGAGCAGTACTTC
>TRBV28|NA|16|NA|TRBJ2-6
CASSFLGNSGANVLTF
TGTGCCAGCAGTTTCTTGGGCAACTCTGGGGCCAACGTCCTGACTTTC
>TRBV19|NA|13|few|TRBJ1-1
CASRWGRGTEAFF
TGTGCCAGTAGATGGGGCAGGGGCACGGAAGCTTTCTTT
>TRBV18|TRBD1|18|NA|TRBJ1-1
CASSPPRSGGFMNTEAFF
TGTGCCAGCTCACCACCTCGATCAGGGGGATTCATGAACACTGAAGCTTTCTTT
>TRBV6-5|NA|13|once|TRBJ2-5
CASSRDVQETQYF
TGTGCCAGCAGCCGGGACGTCCAAGAGACCCAGTACTTC
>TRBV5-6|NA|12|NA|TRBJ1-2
CASSLADAGYTF
TGTGCCAGCAGCTTGGCCGACGCTGGCTACACCTTC
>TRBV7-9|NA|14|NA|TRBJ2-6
CASSADSGANVLTF
TGTGCCAGCAGCGCCGACTCTGGGGCCAACGTCCTGACTTTC
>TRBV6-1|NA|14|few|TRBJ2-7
CASSEPGLTYEQYF
TGTGCCAGCAGTGAACCGGGACTTACCTACGAGCAGTACTTC
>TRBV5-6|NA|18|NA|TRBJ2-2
CAREARDTLGGWTGELFF
TGTGCCCGAGAAGCCCGGGACACACTGGGAGGGTGGACCGGGGAGCTGTTTTTT